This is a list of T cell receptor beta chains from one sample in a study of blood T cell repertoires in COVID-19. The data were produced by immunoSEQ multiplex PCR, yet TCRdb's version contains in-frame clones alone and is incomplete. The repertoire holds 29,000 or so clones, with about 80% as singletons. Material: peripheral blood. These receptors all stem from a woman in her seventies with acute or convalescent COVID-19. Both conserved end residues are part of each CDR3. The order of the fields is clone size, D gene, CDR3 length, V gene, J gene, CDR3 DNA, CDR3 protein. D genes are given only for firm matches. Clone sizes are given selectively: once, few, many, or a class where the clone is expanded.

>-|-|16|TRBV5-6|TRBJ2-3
TGTGCCAGCAGCAGATTGGCAGACACTAGCACAGATACGCAGTATTTT
CASSRLADTSTDTQYF
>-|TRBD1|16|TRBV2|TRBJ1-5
TGTGCCAGCAGGGCCCAGGGGGTTGGGAGCAATCAGCCCCAGCATTTT
CASRAQGVGSNQPQHF
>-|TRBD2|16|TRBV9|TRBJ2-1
TGTGCCAGCAGCGTAGGTGGCGGGGGGGTATACAATGAGCAGTTCTTC
CASSVGGGGVYNEQFF
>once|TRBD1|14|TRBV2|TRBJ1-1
TGTGCCAGCTGTTGGGGGACAGGGGGCACTGAAGCTTTCTTT
CASCWGTGGTEAFF
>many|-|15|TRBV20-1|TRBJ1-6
TGCAGTGCTAGTGGGACGACAGTTGAGAATTCACCCCTCCACTTT
CSASGTTVENSPLHF
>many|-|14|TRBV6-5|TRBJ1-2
TGTGCCAGCAGTTACTCTTCAGGGAACTATGGCTACACCTTC
CASSYSSGNYGYTF
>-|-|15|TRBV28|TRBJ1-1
TGTGCCAGCAGTCCCTACTCCCTCAGGGCCGCTGAAGCTTTCTTT
CASSPYSLRAAEAFF
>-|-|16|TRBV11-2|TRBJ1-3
TGTGCCAGCAGCTTAGGGGCGGGCAGAGGTGGAAACACCATATATTTT
CASSLGAGRGGNTIYF
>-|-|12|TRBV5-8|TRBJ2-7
TGTGCCAGCAGCTTGGGAGGCTACGAGCAGTACTTC
CASSLGGYEQYF
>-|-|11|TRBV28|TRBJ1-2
TGTGCCAGCAGTTTAGCGGGCAGGTACACCTTC
CASSLAGRYTF
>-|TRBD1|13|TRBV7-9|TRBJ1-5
TGTGCCAGCAGCCGACAGGGTGGTCAGCCCCAGCATTTT
CASSRQGGQPQHF
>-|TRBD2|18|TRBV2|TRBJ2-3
TGTGCCAGCAGTGAAGCGCCGCGACCGGGACTAAAACAAGATACGCAGTATTTT
CASSEAPRPGLKQDTQYF
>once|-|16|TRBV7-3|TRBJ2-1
TGTGCCAGCAGCGCATCCCCGGGAATCTTGGTCAATGAGCAGTTCTTC
CASSASPGILVNEQFF
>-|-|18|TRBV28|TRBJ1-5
TGTGCCAGCAGCCCTACAGGGTTCAACCTTTATAGCAATCAGCCCCAGCATTTT
CASSPTGFNLYSNQPQHF
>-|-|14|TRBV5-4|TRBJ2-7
TGTGCCAGCAGCCCTCCGAATAAGCCCTACGAGCAGTACTTC
CASSPPNKPYEQYF
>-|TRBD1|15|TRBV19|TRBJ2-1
TGTGCCAGTAGTAGCAGGGGGCTTACCCACAATGAGCAGTTCTTC
CASSSRGLTHNEQFF
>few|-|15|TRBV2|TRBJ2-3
TGTGCCAGCAGGGCCACAGGTCAATCCACAGATACGCAGTATTTT
CASRATGQSTDTQYF
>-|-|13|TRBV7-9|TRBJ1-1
TGTGCCAGCAGCCCCTTCCAGGGGACTGAAGCTTTCTTT
CASSPFQGTEAFF
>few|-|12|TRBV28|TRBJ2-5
TGTGCCAGCGAACGGGGTACGGAGACCCAGTACTTC
CASERGTETQYF
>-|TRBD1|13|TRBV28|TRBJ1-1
TGTGCCAGCACCTCCCAGGGGGCCACTGAAGCTTTCTTT
CASTSQGATEAFF
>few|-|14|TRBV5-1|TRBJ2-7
TGCGCCAGCAGCGTGTCTAGCGTACCCTACGAGCAGTACTTC
CASSVSSVPYEQYF
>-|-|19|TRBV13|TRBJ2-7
TGTGCCAGCAGCTCCCGGGACAGGGGCTTACTAGCGGGAAAAGCCGAGCAGTACTTC
CASSSRDRGLLAGKAEQYF
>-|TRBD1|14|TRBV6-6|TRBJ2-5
TGTGCCAGCAGTTATGGACAGGGCGGGGAGACCCAGTACTTC
CASSYGQGGETQYF
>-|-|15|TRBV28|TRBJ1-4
TGTGCCAGCAGACCCCAAAGGGGGGGCGTTGAAAAACTGTTTTTT
CASRPQRGGVEKLFF
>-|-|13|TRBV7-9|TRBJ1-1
TGTGCCAGCAGCTTACACACGAACACTGAAGCTTTCTTT
CASSLHTNTEAFF
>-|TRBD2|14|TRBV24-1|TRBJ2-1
TGTGCCGCTAGCGGGAGGGACCGTTACAATGAGCAGTTCTTC
CAASGRDRYNEQFF
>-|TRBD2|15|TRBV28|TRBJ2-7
TGTGCCAGCAGGGGGCCTAGCGGGGGAAAGTACGAGCAGTACTTC
CASRGPSGGKYEQYF
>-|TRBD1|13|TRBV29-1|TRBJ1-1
TGCAGCGCGCCGGGACAGATGAACACTGAAGCTTTCTTT
CSAPGQMNTEAFF
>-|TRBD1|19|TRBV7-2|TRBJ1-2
TGTGCCAGCAGCTTAGCTCCGCGGGGGGTTACAGGGGCGTCCTCGGGCTACACCTTC
CASSLAPRGVTGASSGYTF
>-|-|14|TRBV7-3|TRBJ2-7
TGTGCCAGCAGCTTATCGGGGGACAGCTACGAGCAGTACTTC
CASSLSGDSYEQYF
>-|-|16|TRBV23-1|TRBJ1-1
TGCGCCAGCAACCCATCGGCAGACGGGGGTGACACTGAAGCTTTCTTT
CASNPSADGGDTEAFF
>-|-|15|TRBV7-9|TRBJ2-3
TGTGCCAGCAGCTTAGAGACAGGAGGCACAGATACGCAGTATTTT
CASSLETGGTDTQYF
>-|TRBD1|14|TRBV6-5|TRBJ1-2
TGTGCCAGCACCAAAACAGGGGGAAGCTATGGCTACACCTTC
CASTKTGGSYGYTF
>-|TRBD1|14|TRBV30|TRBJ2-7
TGTGCCTGGAGTATCGACAGGGGGGCCTACGAGCAGTACTTC
CAWSIDRGAYEQYF
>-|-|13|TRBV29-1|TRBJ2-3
TGCAGCGGGGGGGACAGAAGCACAGATACGCAGTATTTT
CSGGDRSTDTQYF
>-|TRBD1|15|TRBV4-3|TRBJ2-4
TGCGCCAGCAGCCGACAGGGGACGGCCAAAAACATTCAGTACTTC
CASSRQGTAKNIQYF
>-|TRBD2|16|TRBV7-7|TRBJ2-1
TGTGCTAGCAGCCCGTTAGCGGGAGGGGCGAACAATGAGCAGTTCTTC
CASSPLAGGANNEQFF
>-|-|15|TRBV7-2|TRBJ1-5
TGTGCCAGCAGCTCATGGGAGGACGAAGGTCAGCCCCAGCATTTT
CASSSWEDEGQPQHF
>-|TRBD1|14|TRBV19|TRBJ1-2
TGTGCCAGTGGGGGACAGGGAACATCCTATGGCTACACCTTC
CASGGQGTSYGYTF
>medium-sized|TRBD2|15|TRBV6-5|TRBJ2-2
TGTGCCAGCAGTACCGGGACTAGCGGCACCGGGGAGCTGTTTTTT
CASSTGTSGTGELFF
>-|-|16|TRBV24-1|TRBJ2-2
TGTGCCACCAGTGATAGGTCCAGGGTGAACACCGGGGAGCTGTTTTTT
CATSDRSRVNTGELFF